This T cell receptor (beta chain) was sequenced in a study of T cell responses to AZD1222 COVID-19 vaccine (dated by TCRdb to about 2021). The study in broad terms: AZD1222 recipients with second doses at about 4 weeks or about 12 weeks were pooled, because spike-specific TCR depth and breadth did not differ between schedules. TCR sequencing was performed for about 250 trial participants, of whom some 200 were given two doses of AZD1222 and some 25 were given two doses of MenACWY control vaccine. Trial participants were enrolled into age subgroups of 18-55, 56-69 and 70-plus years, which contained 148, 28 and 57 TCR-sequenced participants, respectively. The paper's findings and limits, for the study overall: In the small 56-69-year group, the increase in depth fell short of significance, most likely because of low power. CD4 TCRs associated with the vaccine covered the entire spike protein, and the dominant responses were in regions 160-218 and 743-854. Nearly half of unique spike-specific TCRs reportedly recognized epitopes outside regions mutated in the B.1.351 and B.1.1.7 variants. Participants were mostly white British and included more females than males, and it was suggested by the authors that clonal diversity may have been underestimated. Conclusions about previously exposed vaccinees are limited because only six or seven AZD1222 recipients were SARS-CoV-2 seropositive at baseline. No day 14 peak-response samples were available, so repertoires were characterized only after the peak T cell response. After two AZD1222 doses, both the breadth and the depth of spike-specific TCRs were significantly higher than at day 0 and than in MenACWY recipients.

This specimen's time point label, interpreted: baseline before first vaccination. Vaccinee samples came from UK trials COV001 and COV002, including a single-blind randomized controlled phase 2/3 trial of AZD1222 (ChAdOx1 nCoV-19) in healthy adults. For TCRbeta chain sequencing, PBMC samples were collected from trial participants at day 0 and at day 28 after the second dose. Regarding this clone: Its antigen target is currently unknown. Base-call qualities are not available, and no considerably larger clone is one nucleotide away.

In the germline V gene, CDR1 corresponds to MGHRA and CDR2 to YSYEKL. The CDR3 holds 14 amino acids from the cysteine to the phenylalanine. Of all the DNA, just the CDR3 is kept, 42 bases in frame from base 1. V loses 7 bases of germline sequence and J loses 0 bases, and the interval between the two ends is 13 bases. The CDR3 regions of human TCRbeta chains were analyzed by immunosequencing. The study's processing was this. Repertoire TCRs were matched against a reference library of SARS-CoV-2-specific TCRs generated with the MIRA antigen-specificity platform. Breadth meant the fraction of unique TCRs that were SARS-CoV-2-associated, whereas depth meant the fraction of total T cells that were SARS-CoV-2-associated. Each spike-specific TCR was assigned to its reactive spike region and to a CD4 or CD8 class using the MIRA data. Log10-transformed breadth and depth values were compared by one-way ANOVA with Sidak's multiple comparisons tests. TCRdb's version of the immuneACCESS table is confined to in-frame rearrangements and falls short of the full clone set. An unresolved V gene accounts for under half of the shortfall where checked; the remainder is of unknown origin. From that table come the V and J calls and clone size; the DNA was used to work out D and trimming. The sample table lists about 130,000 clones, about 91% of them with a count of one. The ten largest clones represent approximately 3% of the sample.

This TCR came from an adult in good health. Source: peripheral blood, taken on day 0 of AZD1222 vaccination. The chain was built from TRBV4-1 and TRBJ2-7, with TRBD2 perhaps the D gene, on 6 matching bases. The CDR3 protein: CASTSGTLSYEQYF. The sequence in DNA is TGCGCCAGCACTTCCGGGACTCTCTCCTACGAGCAGTACTTC.